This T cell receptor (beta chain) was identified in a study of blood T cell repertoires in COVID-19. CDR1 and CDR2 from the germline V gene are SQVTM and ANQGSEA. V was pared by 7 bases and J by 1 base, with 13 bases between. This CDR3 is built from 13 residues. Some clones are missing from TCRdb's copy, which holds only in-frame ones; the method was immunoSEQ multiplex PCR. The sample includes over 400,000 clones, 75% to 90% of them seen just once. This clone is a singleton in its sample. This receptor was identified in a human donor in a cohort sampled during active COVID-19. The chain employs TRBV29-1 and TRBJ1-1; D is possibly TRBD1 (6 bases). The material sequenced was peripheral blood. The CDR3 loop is CSAALGGNTEAFF. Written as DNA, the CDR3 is TGCAGCGCCGCCTTAGGGGGGAACACTGAAGCTTTCTTT.